This TCR beta chain derives from a study of OX40 agonist ivuxolimab in advanced cancers. Study-level information: Patients took ivuxolimab, an agonistic anti-OX40 (CD134) antibody.

General observations from the study: Averaging showed that CD8+ T cells had more expanded clones than CD4+ did. Still undetermined is the antigen specificity of the expanded peripheral T cells.

This clone was detected a few times. What it recognizes is unknown. Using immunoSEQ multiplex PCR, the repertoire was profiled, and TCRdb retains in-frame clones only, with some absent. This sample carries approximately 70,000 clones, more than 80% of them seen once, and the ten largest clones take approximately 3%. Peripheral blood came from all dose cohorts at three timepoints. Germline CDR1 reads SEHNR; CDR2 reads FQNEAQ (reference sequence). The CDR3 has 16 amino acids. Trimming shortened V by 1 base and J by 6 bases, and 16 bases separated the two germline ends. Source: CD4+ or CD8+ T cells sorted from blood, taken in a trial of the OX40 agonist ivuxolimab. This chain connects TRBV7-9 to TRBJ1-3; D is possibly TRBD1 (6 bases). The sequence was obtained from an adult with an advanced solid tumor such as melanoma, head and neck, liver or kidney cancer. The chain's CDR3 is CASSLGSGTLLNTIYF. The CDR3 DNA is TGTGCCAGCAGCTTAGGCTCCGGGACACTTTTAAACACCATATATTTT.